The 3 T cell receptor beta chains reported below all come from one sample, sequenced in a study of blood T cells in healthy people across ages. Then a second PCR, running about 6 to 11 cycles, was carried out with a sample-barcoded 5' primer and a J-beta primer mix. A single record per CDR3 protein comes from TCRdb applying MiXCR to the 5' RACE reads. This table has about 900,000 distinct CDR3 sequences, around 62% appearing once. The specimen was blood. The receptor source for this set is a man younger than 45 in good health.

This CDR3 reads CASSSIVPLQFF. The CDR3 DNA reads as TGTGCCAGCAGCTCTATCGTCCCCTTACAGTTCTTC. The chain carries TRBV28 and TRBJ2-1; D gene unclear. V dropped 6 bases and J dropped 13 bases, with 16 bases sitting between them. The CDR3 spans 12 residues. CDR1 and CDR2 from the germline V gene are MDHEN and SYDVKM.

The chain has TRBV29-1 and TRBJ2-2; tentative D call: TRBD1 (6 bases). Germline V gene lookup returns CDR1 SQVTM and CDR2 ANQGSEA. The germline V and J ends were trimmed by 4 bases and 2 bases, with 11 bases remaining between them. The CDR3 runs to 14 residues. The CDR3 sequence: CSVGSTGNTGELFF. The CDR3 region has the DNA TGCAGCGTTGGCTCGACAGGTAACACCGGGGAGCTGTTTTTT.

Worth noting for this clonotype: The junction differs from germline at one of its ends, possibly a read error. The chain combines TRBV6-5 with TRBJ2-7, with 9 bases lining up with TRBD1. The end of the DNA fits TRBJ2-5 better, so the J call may be wrong. Looked up from germline, CDR1 is MNHEY and CDR2 is SVGAGI. The CDR3 is made up of 15 amino acids. CDR3 residues: CTSSYSQGARETQYF. Written as DNA, the CDR3 is TGTACCAGCAGTTACTCACAGGGGGCTCGGGAGACCCAGTACTTC.